This TCR beta chain was sequenced in a study of CD8+CD57+ T cells in acquired aplastic anemia. Study-wide results and caveats: Overlapping CD8+ CDR3 repertoires of patients and controls contained under 35 shared sequences.

TCR beta VDJ combinations and CDR3 sequences were profiled from genomic DNA. TCRdb re-called the reads with MiXCR, one entry per CDR3 protein. Among 100,000 to 150,000 distinct CDR3 sequences listed, less than 50% were seen once. By flow cytometry, patients selected for sequencing had shown an expansion of CD8+CD57+ cells. The CDR3 sequence is 14 residues long. Trimming cost V 6 bases and J 4 bases, with 10 bases left between them. CDR1 and CDR2 from the germline V gene are MNHNS and SASEGT. This clonotype was counted ten times or more. Its antigen is unknown. The sequence came from a human donor with aplastic anemia. The sequenced sample was sorted CD4+, CD8+, or CD8+CD57+ T cells (not recorded which) from PBMCs. The V call is TRBV6-1, the J call TRBJ1-6; D remains ambiguous. The CDR3 region is CASSREGYNSPLHF. Written as DNA, the CDR3 is TGTGCCAGCAGCCGGGAAGGTTATAATTCACCCCTCCACTTT.